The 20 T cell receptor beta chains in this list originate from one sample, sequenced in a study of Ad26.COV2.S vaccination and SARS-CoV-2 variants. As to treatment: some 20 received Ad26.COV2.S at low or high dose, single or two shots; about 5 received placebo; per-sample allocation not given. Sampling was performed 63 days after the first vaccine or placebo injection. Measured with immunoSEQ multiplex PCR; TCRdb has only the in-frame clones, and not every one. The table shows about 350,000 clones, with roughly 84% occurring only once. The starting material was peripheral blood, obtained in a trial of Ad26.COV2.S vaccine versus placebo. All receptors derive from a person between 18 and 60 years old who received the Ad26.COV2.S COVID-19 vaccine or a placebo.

CDR3 loop: CASSLTAGGPRDEQYF. In nucleotides, the CDR3 is TGTGCCAGCAGCTTAACGGCGGGAGGGCCAAGGGACGAGCAGTACTTC. This chain connects TRBV7-9 to TRBJ2-7; 9 nucleotides agree with TRBD2. The CDR3 has 16 residues. The ends lost 2 bases at V and 5 bases at J; junction bases unmatched: 10. CDR1 is SEHNR, CDR2 FQNEAQ, per germline (reference sequence).

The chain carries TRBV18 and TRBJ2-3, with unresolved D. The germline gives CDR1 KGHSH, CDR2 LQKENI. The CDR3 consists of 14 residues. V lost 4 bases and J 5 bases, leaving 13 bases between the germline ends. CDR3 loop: CASSLGSGEDTQYF. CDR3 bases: TGTGCCAGCTCACTCGGGTCTGGGGAAGATACGCAGTATTTT.

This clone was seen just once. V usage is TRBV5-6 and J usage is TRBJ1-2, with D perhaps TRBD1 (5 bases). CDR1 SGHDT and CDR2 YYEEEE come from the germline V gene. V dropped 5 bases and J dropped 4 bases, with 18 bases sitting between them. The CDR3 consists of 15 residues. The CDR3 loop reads CASRTQGEFGYGYTF. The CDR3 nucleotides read TGTGCCAGCAGAACTCAAGGGGAATTCGGCTATGGCTACACCTTC.

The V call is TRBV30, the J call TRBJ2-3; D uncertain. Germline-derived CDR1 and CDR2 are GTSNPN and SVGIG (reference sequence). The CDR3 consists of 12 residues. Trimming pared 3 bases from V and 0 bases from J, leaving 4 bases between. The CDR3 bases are TGTGCCTGGAGCATGAGCACAGATACGCAGTATTTT. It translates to CAWSMSTDTQYF.

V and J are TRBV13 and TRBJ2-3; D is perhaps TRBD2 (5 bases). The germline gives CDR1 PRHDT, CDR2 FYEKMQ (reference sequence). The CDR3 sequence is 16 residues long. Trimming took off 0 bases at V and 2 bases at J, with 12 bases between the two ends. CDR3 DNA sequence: TGTGCCAGCAGCTTAGGATTCCAGCGGACCACAGATACGCAGTATTTT. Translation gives CASSLGFQRTTDTQYF.

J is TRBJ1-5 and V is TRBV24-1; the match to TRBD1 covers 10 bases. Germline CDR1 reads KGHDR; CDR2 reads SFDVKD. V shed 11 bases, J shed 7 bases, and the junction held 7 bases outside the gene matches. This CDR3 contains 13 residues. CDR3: CAIKDRGIQPQHF. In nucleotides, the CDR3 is TGTGCCATCAAGGACAGGGGGATCCAGCCCCAGCATTTT.

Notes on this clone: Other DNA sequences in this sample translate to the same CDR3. As DNA, the CDR3 is TGTGCCAGTAGTATAGCCAGCTATAGCAATCAGCCCCAGCATTTT. Translated, it gives CASSIASYSNQPQHF. The genes are TRBV19 and TRBJ1-5; D uncertain. V was pared by 1 base and J by 0 bases, with 7 bases between. The CDR3 loop spans 15 amino acids. Germline loops: CDR1 LNHDA, CDR2 SQIVND (reference sequence). The full variable domain, in which reference TRBV19 and TRBJ1-5 provide the parts outside the CDR3, is DGGITQSPKYLFRKEGQNVTLSCEQNLNHDAMYWYRQDPGQGLRLIYYSQIVNDFQKGDIAEGYSVSREKKESFPLTVTSAQKNPTAFYLCASSIASYSNQPQHFGDGTRLSIL.

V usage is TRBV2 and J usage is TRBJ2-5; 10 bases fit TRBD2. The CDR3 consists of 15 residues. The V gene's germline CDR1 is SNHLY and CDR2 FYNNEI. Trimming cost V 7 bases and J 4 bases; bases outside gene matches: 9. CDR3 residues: CASKGASGGGETQYF. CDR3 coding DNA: TGTGCCAGCAAGGGCGCTAGCGGGGGAGGAGAGACCCAGTACTTC.

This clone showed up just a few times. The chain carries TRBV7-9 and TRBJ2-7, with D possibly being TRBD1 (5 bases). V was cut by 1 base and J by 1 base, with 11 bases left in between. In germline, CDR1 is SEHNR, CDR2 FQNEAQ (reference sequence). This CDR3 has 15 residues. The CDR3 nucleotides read TGTGCCAGCAGCTTAGAGCCAGGGAAATCCTACGAGCAGTACTTC. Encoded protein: CASSLEPGKSYEQYF.

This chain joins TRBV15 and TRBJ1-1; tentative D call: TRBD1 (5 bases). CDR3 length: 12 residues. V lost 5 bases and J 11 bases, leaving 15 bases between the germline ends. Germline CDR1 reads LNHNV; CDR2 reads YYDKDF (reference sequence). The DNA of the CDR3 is TGTGCCACCAGCCGCACGACGGGGCGGGCTTTCTTT. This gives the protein CATSRTTGRAFF.

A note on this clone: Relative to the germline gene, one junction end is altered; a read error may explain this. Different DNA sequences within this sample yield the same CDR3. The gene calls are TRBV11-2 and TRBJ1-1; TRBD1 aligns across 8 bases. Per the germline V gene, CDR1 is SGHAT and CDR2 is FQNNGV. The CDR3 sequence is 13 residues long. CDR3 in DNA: TGTGCCAGTAGCTTAGATTTCAGGGGGCACGCTCCCTTT. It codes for CASSLDFRGHAPF.

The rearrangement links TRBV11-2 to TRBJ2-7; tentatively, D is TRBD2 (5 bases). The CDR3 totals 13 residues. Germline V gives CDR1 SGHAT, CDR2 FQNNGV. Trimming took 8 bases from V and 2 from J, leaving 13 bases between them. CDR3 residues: CASGAGTTYEQYF. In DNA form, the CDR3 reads TGTGCCAGCGGTGCGGGCACTACCTACGAGCAGTACTTC.

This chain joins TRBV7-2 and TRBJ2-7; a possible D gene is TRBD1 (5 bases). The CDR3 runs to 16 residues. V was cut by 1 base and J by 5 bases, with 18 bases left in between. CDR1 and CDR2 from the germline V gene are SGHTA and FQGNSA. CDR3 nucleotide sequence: TGTGCCAGCAGCTTAGATCCCAGGGCGGTGTTGGACGAGCAGTACTTC. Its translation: CASSLDPRAVLDEQYF.

The CDR3, as DNA: TGTGCCAGCAGCTCCTACAGGGTCGGAGATACGCAGTATTTT. Translation gives CASSSYRVGDTQYF. The rearrangement uses TRBV7-9 and TRBJ2-3; D might be TRBD1 (6 bases). Trimming shortened V by 4 bases and J by 5 bases, and 13 bases separated the two germline ends. The CDR3 has 14 amino acids. CDR1 is SEHNR, CDR2 FQNEAQ, per germline (reference sequence).

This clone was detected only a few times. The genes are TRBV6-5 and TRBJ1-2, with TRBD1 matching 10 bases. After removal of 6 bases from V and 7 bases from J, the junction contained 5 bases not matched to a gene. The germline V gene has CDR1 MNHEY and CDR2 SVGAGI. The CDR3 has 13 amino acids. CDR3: CASRPGTGAGYTF. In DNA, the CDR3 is TGTGCCAGCAGACCCGGGACAGGGGCTGGCTACACCTTC.

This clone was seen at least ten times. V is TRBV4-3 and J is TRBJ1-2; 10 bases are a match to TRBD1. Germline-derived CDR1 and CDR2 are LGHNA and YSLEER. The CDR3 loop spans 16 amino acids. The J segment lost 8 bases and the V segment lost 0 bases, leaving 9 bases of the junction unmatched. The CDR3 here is CASSQDIETGGRGYTF. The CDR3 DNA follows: TGCGCCAGCAGCCAAGATATTGAGACAGGGGGCCGGGGCTACACCTTC.

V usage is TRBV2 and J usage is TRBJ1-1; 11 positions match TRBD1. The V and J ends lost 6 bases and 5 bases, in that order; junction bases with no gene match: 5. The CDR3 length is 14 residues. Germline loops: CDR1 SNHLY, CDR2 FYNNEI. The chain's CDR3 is CASRMDRGRTEAFF. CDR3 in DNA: TGTGCCAGCAGGATGGACAGGGGGCGTACTGAAGCTTTCTTT.

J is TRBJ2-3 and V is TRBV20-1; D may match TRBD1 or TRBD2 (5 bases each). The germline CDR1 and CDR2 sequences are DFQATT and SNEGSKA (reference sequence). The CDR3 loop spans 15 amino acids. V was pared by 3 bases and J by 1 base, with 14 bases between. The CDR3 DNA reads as TGCAGTGCTAGTGGAGTCCGGGGCCGCACAGATACGCAGTATTTT. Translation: CSASGVRGRTDTQYF.

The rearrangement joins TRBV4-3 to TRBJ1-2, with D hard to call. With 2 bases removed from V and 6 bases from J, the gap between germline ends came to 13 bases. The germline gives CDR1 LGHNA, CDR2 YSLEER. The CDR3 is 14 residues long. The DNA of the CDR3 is TGCGCCAGCAGCCAAACTACAGAATACCATGGCTACACCTTC. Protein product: CASSQTTEYHGYTF.

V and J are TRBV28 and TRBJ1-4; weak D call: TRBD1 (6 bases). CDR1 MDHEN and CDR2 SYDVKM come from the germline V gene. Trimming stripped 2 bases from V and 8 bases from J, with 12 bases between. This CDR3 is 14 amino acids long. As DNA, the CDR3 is TGTGCCAGCAGTTTAACGAACAGGGTGGAAAAACTGTTTTTT. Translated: CASSLTNRVEKLFF.